This TCR beta chain derives from a study of identifying expanded T cells in peripheral blood. Findings of the study overall: Over two and four weeks, about 16 and 20 clones changed, versus approximately 1.1 between replicates. Variance in clone template counts between approximately two-week samples significantly increased with total template count across all healthy donors.

This table comes from immunoSEQ multiplex PCR, and its TCRdb copy is limited to in-frame clones, with some not included. The sample lists about 110,000 clones; 75% to 90% were seen once. No infections or other immune events were documented during collection. A remark on this clone: Antigen specificity is unknown.

The CDR3 loop spans 16 amino acids. Germline CDR1 and CDR2: SGDLS and YYNGEE. V was clipped by 3 bases and J by 4 bases, with 18 bases between them. Sequencing input: blood. This TCR derives from a person aged 18-70 years in good health. The chain is built from TRBV9 and TRBJ2-3; tentative D call: TRBD2 (7 bases). CDR3 DNA: TGTGCCAGCAGCGAAGAAACGGGGGGCCACGCAGATACGCAGTATTTT. Translating it yields CASSEETGGHADTQYF.